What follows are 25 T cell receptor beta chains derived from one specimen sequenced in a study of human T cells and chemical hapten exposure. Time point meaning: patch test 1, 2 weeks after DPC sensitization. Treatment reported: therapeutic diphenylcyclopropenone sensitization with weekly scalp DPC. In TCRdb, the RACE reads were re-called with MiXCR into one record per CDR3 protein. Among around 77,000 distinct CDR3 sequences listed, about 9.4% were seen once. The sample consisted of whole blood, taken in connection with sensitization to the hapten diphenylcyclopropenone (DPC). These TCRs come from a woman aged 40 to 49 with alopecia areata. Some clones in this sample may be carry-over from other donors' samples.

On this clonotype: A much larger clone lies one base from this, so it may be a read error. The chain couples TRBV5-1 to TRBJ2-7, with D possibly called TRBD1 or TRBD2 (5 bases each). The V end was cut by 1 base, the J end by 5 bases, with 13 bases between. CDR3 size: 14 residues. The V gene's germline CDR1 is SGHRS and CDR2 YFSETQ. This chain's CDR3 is CASSLTVGTHEQYF. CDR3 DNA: TGCGCCAGCAGCTTGACGGTGGGGACCCACGAGCAGTACTTC.

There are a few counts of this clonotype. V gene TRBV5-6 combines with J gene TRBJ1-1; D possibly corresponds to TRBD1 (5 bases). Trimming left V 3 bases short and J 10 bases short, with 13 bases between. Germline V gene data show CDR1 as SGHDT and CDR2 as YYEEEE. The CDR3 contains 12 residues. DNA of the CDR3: TGTGCCAGCAGCTCCCAAAGAAGGGGAGCTTTCTTT. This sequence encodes CASSSQRRGAFF.

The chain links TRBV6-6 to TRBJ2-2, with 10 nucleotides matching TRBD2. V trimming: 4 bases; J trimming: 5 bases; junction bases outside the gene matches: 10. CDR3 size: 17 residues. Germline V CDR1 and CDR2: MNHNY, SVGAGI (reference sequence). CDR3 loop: CASSFHASGGTTGELFF. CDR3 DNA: TGTGCCAGCAGTTTCCACGCTAGCGGGGGTACAACCGGGGAGCTGTTTTTT.

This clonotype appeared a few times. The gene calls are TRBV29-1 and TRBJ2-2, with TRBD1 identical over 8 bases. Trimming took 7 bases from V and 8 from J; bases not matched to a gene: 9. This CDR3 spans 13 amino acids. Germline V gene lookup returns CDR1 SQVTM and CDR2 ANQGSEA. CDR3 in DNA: TGCAGCGCCCAGGGGGCGTCGGTAGGGGAGCTGTTTTTT. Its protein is CSAQGASVGELFF.

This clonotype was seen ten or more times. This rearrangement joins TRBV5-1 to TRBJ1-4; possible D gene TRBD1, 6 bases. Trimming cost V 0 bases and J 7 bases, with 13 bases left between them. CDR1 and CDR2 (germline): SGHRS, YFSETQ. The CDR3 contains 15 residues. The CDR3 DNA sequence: TGCGCCAGCAGCTTGGGCCAGGGGCTGAGTGAAAAACTGTTTTTT. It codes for CASSLGQGLSEKLFF.

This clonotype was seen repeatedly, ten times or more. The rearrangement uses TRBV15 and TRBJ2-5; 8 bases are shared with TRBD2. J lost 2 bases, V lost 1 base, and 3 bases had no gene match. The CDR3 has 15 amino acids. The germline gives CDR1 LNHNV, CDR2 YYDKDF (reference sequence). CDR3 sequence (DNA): TGTGCCACCAGCAGAGTGGCGGGGGGACAAGAGACCCAGTACTTC. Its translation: CATSRVAGGQETQYF. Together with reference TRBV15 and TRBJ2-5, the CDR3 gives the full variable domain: DAMVIQNPRYQVTQFGKPVTLSCSQTLNHNVMYWYQQKSSQAPKLLFHYYDKDFNNEADTPDNFQSRRPNTSFCFLDIRSPGLGDTAMYLCATSRVAGGQETQYFGPGTRLLVL.

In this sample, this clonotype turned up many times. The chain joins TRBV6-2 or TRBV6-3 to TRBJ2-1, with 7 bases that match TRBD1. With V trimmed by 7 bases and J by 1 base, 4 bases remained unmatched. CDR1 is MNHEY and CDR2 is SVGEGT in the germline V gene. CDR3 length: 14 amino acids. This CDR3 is CASNNRGSYNEQFF. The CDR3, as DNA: TGTGCCAGCAATAACAGGGGTTCCTACAATGAGCAGTTCTTC.

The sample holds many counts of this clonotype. The CDR3 bases are TGTGCCAGCAGCCAGGTCGGATATGGCTACACCTTC. This codes for CASSQVGYGYTF. The chain couples TRBV4-2 to TRBJ1-2; D unresolved. CDR3 length: 12 residues. CDR1 is LGHNA and CDR2 is YNFKEQ in the germline V gene. The V end lost 3 bases, the J end lost 5 bases, and 7 bases lay between the germline ends.

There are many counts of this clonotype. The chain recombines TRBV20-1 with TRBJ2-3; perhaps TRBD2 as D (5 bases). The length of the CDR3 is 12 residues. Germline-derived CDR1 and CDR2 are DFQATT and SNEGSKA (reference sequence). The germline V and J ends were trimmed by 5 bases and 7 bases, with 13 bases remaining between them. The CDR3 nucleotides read TGCAGTGCTCCCGAGCGGTTTAATACGCAGTATTTT. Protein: CSAPERFNTQYF.

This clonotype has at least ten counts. The CDR3 is CASSWVSDIRLDTQYF. CDR3 DNA sequence: TGTGCCAGCAGTTGGGTTAGCGATATCCGCTTGGATACGCAGTATTTT. The chain carries TRBV28 and TRBJ2-3; D is possibly TRBD2 (5 bases). V was trimmed by 4 bases and J by 6 bases, leaving 20 bases between them. CDR1 is MDHEN and CDR2 is SYDVKM in the germline V gene. The CDR3 runs to 16 residues.

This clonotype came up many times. The CDR3 coding sequence is TGTGCCAGCAGCCTTAGCGATACGCAGTATTTT. Its translation is CASSLSDTQYF. The rearrangement joins TRBV7-9 to TRBJ2-3; D is undetermined. V gave up 5 bases and J gave up 6 bases, with 6 bases separating them. The CDR3 contains 11 residues. Germline CDR1 reads SEHNR; CDR2 reads FQNEAQ (reference sequence).

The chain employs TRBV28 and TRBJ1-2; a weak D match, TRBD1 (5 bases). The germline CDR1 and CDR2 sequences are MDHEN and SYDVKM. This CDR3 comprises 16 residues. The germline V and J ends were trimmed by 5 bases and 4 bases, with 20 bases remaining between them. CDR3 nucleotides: TGTGCCAGCAGTCCTTATAAATCCGGGACCACCTATGGCTACACCTTC. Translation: CASSPYKSGTTYGYTF.

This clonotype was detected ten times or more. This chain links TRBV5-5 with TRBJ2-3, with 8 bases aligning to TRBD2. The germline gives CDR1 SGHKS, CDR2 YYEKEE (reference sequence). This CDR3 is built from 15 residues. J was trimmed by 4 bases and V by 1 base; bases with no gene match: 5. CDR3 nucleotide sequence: TGTGCCAGCAGCTTGCGGGAGCGGGGGCCAGATACGCAGTATTTT. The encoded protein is CASSLRERGPDTQYF.

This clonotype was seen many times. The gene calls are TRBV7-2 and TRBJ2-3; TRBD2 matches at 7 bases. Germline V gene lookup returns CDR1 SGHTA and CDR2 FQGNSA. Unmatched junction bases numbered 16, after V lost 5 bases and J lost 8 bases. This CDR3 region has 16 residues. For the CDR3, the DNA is TGTGCCAGCAGCCAAAATACGTGGGGGGGGAGAGGTACGCAGTATTTT. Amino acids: CASSQNTWGGRGTQYF. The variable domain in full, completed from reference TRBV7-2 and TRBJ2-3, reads GAGVSQSPSNKVTEKGKDVELRCDPISGHTALYWYRQSLGQGLEFLIYFQGNSAPDKSGLPSDRFSAERTGGSVSTLTIQRTQQEDSAVYLCASSQNTWGGRGTQYFGPGTRLTVL.

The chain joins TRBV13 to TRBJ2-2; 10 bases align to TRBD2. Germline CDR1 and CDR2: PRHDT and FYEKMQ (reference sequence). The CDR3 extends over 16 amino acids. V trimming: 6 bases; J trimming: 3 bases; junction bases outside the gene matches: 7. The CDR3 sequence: CASRHLAGVDTGELFF. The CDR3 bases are TGTGCCAGCAGACACCTAGCGGGGGTCGACACCGGGGAGCTGTTTTTT.

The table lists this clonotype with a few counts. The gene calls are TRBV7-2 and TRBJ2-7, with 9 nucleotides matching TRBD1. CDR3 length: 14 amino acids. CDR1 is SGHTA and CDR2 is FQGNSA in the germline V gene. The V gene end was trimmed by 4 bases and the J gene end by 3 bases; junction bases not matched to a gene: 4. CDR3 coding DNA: TGTGCCAGCAGCTCGACAGGGGGGATCTACGAGCAGTACTTC. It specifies CASSSTGGIYEQYF.

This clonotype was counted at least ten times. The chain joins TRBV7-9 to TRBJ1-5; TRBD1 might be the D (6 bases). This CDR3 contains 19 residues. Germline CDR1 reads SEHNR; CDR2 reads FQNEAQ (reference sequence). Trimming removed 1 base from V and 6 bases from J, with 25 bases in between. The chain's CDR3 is CASSLEKGDLTDLRQPQHF. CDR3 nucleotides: TGTGCCAGCAGCTTAGAGAAGGGGGATTTGACTGATCTTCGTCAGCCCCAGCATTTT.

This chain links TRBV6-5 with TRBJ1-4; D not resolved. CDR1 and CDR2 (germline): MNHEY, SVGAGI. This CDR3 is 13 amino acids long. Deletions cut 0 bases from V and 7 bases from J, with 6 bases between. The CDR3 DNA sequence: TGTGCCAGCAGTTACTCGGACGGTGAAAAACTGTTTTTT. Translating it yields CASSYSDGEKLFF.

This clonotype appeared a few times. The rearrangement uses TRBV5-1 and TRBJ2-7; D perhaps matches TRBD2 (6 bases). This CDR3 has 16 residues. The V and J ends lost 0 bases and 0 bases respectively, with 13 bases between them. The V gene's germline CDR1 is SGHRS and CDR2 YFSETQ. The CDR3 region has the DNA TGCGCCAGCAGCTTGGTGGAGGGCCGTCTCTCCTACGAGCAGTACTTC. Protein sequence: CASSLVEGRLSYEQYF.

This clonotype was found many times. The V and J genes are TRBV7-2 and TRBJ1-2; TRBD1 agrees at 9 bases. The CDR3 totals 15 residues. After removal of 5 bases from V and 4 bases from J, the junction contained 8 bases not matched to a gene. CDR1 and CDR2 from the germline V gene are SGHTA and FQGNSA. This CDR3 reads CASSGRQGVLYGYTF. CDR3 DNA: TGTGCCAGCAGCGGCCGACAGGGGGTACTCTATGGCTACACCTTC.

The CDR3 loop reads CATKAGANTDTQYF. In nucleotides, the CDR3 is TGTGCCACCAAAGCGGGGGCAAACACAGATACGCAGTATTTT. J is TRBJ2-3 and V is TRBV15; 8 bases match TRBD2. After removal of 7 bases from V and 2 bases from J, the junction contained 5 bases not matched to a gene. Germline-derived CDR1 and CDR2 are LNHNV and YYDKDF (reference sequence). The CDR3 consists of 14 residues.

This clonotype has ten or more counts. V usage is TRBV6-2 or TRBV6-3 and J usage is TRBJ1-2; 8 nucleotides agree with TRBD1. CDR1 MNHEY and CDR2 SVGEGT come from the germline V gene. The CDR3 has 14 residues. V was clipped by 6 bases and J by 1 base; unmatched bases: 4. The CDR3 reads CASSQGQGNYGYTF. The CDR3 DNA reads TGTGCCAGCAGCCAAGGACAGGGTAACTATGGCTACACCTTC.

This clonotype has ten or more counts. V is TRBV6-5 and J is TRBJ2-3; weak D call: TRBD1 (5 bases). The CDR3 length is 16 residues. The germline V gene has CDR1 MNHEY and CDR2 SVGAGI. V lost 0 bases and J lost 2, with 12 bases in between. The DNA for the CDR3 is TGTGCCAGCAGTTACTCAAAGCCAGGGTTCACAGATACGCAGTATTTT. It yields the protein CASSYSKPGFTDTQYF.

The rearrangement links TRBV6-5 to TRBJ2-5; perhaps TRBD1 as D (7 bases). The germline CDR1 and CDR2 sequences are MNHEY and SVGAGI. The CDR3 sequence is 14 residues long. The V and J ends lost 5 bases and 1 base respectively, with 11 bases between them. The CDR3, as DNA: TGTGCCAGCAGTCACAGGGGACTCCAAGAGACCCAGTACTTC. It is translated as CASSHRGLQETQYF.

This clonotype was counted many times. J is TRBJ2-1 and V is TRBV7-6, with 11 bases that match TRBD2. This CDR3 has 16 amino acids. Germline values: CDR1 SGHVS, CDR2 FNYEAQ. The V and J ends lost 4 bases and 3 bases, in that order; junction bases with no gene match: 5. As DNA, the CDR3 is TGTGCCAGCAGCTCGTCCACTAGCGGGGGCTACAATGAGCAGTTCTTC. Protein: CASSSSTSGGYNEQFF.